This entry lists 5 T cell receptor beta chains sequenced from one sample in a study of T cell repertoires in cytomegalovirus infection. A single record per CDR3 protein comes from TCRdb applying MiXCR to the reads. The sample holds roughly 180,000 distinct CDR3 sequences, less than 25% seen once. Their cognate antigens are unknown. This specimen was CD8+ T cells from cultured PBMCs, taken from culture after CMV antigen stimulation. All receptors come from a human donor in good health (CMV status not recorded). Some clones in this sample may be carry-over from other donors' samples.

V and J are TRBV7-2 and TRBJ2-1, with TRBD1 identical over 11 bases. With V trimmed by 3 bases and J by 6 bases, 1 base remained unmatched. Germline assignment: CDR1 SGHTA and CDR2 FQGNSA. CDR3 length equals 14 residues. The CDR3 is CASSFGTGGNEQFF. The CDR3 DNA reads as TGTGCCAGCAGCTTCGGGACAGGGGGCAATGAGCAGTTCTTC.

This clonotype was seen a few times. The chain employs TRBV9 and TRBJ2-7; no firm D call. Germline assignment: CDR1 SGDLS and CDR2 YYNGEE. Trimming left V 0 bases short and J 5 bases short, with 15 bases between. The CDR3 totals 15 residues. CDR3 nucleotide sequence: TGTGCCAGCAGCGTAGAGCTGGGTTTGCGCGACGAGCAGTACTTC. Translation gives CASSVELGLRDEQYF.

This clonotype showed up many times. The rearrangement links TRBV7-9 to TRBJ2-1; 8 bases map to TRBD2. V dropped 1 base and J dropped 0; count of bases not matched to a gene: 2. Germline V gene data show CDR1 as SEHNR and CDR2 as FQNEAQ (reference sequence). This CDR3 spans 16 amino acids. The CDR3 here is CASSLVAGSSYNEQFF. The CDR3 coding sequence is TGTGCCAGCAGCTTAGTAGCGGGGAGCTCCTACAATGAGCAGTTCTTC.

This sequence joins TRBV7-2 and TRBJ2-1, with a weak D call TRBD1 (5 bases). V lost 5 bases, J lost 15 bases, and 14 bases lay in between. The germline V gene encodes CDR1 SGHTA and CDR2 FQGNSA. This CDR3 has 11 amino acids. The CDR3 nucleotides read TGTGCCAGCAGCCCGGGCAGGGTTCGGTTCTTC. Residues: CASSPGRVRFF.

The CDR3 here is CASSQTLVAGYTF. The CDR3 DNA reads as TGCGCCAGCAGCCAAACCTTGGTGGCTGGCTACACCTTC. The rearrangement links TRBV4-1 to TRBJ1-2; no definite D call. The CDR3 extends over 13 amino acids. V shed 2 bases and J shed 7 bases, with 11 bases lying between them. Germline CDR1 is MGHRA and CDR2 is YSYEKL.